This TCR beta chain was recovered during a study of beta chain features in type 1 diabetes. Study-level information: Researchers looked at roughly 110 million sorted cells across all samples.

Broader study findings: For cells with high TCR expression, cDNA sequencing could yield over-representation.

As every portion of the isolated RNA was reverse transcribed, the sequencing read expressed TCRB transcripts. Only in-frame clones appear in the TCRdb table, and some are missing; sequencing was by immunoSEQ multiplex PCR. This table holds fewer than 250,000 clones, roughly 70% found once. It was via CD45RO/CCR7/CD25/CD127/CD95/CD27 that CD4+ naive, central memory, regulatory and stem cell-like memory cells were sorted. As concerns this clone: Antigen specificity is unknown.

Germline V gene sequence: CDR1 SNHLY, CDR2 FYNNEI. The CDR3 is 17 residues long. Losses at the gene ends were 7 bases for V and 6 bases for J; bases not matched to a gene: 12. This TCR was recovered from a man aged 25-45 years in good health. The rearrangement joins TRBV2 to TRBJ2-2; TRBD1 matches at 12 bases. Sequenced: naive CD4+ T cells from blood. In DNA, the CDR3 is TGTGCCAGCATCTTACGAGGCCGGGACAGGGGGCCCGGGGAGCTGTTTTTT. It codes for CASILRGRDRGPGELFF.